This entry concerns a single TCR beta chain. No antigen is known for it. Using immunoSEQ multiplex PCR, the repertoire was profiled, and TCRdb retains in-frame clones only, with some absent. The sample consists of around 120,000 clones, around 92% of them appearing once. This specimen comes from a study of T cell responses to AZD1222 COVID-19 vaccine. Study-wide results and caveats: Only a handful of people who got AZD1222 tested seropositive at baseline. Donors, mostly white British, included more females; clonal diversity was possibly underestimated.

The source is an adult in good health. The sequences come from peripheral blood, collected on day 0 of AZD1222 vaccination.

This CDR3 is CASSYSPGREAAHTNYGYTF. The CDR3 region has the DNA TGTGCCAGCAGTTACTCACCCGGGAGGGAGGCAGCCCATACCAACTATGGCTACACCTTC. The chain has TRBV6-2 or TRBV6-3 and TRBJ1-2; D is unclear. This CDR3 has 20 residues. Trimming cost V 0 bases and J 2 bases, with 25 bases left between them. CDR1 MNHEY and CDR2 SVGEGT come from the germline V gene.